What follows is one T cell receptor (beta chain) and its context. The length of the CDR3 is 14 residues. Germline V gives CDR1 SGHTA, CDR2 FQGNSA. V was cut by 5 bases and J by 1 base, with 8 bases left in between. Flow cytometry had shown expanded CD8+CD57+ cells in the patients chosen for sequencing. TCR beta VDJ combinations and CDR3 sequences were profiled from genomic DNA. TCRdb processed the reads anew with MiXCR; each CDR3 protein has one entry. This table holds just over 450,000 distinct CDR3 sequences, under 40% found once. These data belong to a study of CD8+CD57+ T cells in acquired aplastic anemia.

The source is a human donor with aplastic anemia. Sequenced: sorted CD4+, CD8+, or CD8+CD57+ T cells (not recorded which) from PBMCs. The chain couples TRBV7-2 to TRBJ2-2, with a weak D call TRBD1 (6 bases). CDR3 bases: TGTGCCAGCAGCCGAGGGGGGAACACCGGGGAGCTGTTTTTT. Translation: CASSRGGNTGELFF.